This TCR beta chain was found in a study of T cells in Graves' hyperthyroidism and ophthalmopathy. Study-level information: It was at initial diagnosis, before any treatment, that peripheral blood was collected. Whole-study findings and limits: Also found in blood were most expanded thyroid clonotypes above 0.001.

Losses at the gene ends were 5 bases for V and 8 bases for J; bases not matched to a gene: 11. The CDR3 loop spans 15 amino acids. The germline V gene has CDR1 MNHNS and CDR2 SASEGT. TCR beta CDR3 regions were amplified from RNA. Researchers ran a first-round RT-PCR on the TCR CDR3 using the HTBI primer set. TCRdb redid the calling of the multiplex PCR reads with MiXCR, one entry per CDR3 protein. The sample includes 700,000 or so distinct CDR3 sequences, around 15% of them seen just once. Comments on this clonotype: Its antigen is as yet unknown.

This chain connects TRBV6-1 to TRBJ2-5; 10 bases are a match to TRBD2. This TCR was sampled from a man aged 18 to 29 with Graves' hyperthyroidism. The specimen sequenced was blood. CDR3 sequence: CASSLAASGSETQYF. In nucleotides, the CDR3 is TGTGCCAGCAGTCTCGCGGCTAGCGGGAGTGAAACCCAGTACTTC.